The clone carrying this TCR beta chain was detected only a few times. No antigen is known for it. The CDR3 runs to 12 residues. The germline V gene encodes CDR1 MDHEN and CDR2 SYDVKM. The V gene lost 6 bases and the J gene lost 5 bases, with 9 bases spanning the gap. The sample comes from a study of CD8 T cells in ankylosing spondylitis. Overall study findings and caveats: It appeared that ankylosing spondylitis blood was characterized by a TCR beta motif of fewer than 10 highly homologous variants. Disease-linked clones reportedly concentrated significantly in matched ankylosing spondylitis synovial fluid. Peripheral blood samples showed relatively rare disease-linked clones, and these clones were CD8+. Earlier authors reported some of these motif variants in reactive arthritis synovial fluid and blood.

A quantitative 5'-RACE method, one with molecular barcodes, was used to make TCR beta libraries. Using its own MiXCR run on the 5' RACE reads, TCRdb lists one record per CDR3 protein. The sample holds a few hundred thousand distinct CDR3 sequences, around 7.6% seen once. V gene TRBV28 combines with J gene TRBJ2-3; possibly TRBD2 for D (6 bases). The receptor was isolated from a male donor with ankylosing spondylitis. Sequencing used blood, either unsorted or a sorted T cell fraction (not recorded which). The CDR3 here is CASRLAGDTQYF. Written as DNA, the CDR3 is TGTGCCAGCAGACTAGCAGGAGATACGCAGTATTTT.